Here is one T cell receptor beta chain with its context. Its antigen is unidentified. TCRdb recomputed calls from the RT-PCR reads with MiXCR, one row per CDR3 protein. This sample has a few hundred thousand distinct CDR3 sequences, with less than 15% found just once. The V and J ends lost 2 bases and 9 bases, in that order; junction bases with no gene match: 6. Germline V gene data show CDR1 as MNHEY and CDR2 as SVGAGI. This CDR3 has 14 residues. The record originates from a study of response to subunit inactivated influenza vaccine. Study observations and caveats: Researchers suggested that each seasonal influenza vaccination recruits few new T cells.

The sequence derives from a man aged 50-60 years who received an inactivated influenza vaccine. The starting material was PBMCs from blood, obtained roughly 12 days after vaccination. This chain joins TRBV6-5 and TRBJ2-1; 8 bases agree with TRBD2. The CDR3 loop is CASSYGTSLAEQFF. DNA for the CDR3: TGTGCCAGCAGTTACGGGACTAGTCTCGCTGAGCAGTTCTTC.